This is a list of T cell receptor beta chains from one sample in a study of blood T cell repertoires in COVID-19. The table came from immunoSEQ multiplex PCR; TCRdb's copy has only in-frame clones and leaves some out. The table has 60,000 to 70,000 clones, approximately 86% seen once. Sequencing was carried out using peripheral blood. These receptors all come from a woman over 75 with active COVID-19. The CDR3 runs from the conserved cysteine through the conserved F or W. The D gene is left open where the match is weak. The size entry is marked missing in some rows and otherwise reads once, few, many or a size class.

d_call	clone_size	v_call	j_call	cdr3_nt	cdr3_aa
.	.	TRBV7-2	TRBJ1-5	TGTGCCAGCAGCTCTGACAGGCTTCGGCCCCAGCATTTT	CASSSDRLRPQHF
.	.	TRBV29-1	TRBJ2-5	TGCAGCGTTGGGCCGGGGAAGGCAGAGACCCAGTACTTC	CSVGPGKAETQYF
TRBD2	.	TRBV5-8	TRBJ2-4	TGTGCCAGCAGCGTGGGGGACTACCATTCCAAAAACATTCAGTACTTC	CASSVGDYHSKNIQYF
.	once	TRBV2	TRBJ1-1	TGTGCCAGCAGTGAAAGGACAGCTGAAGCTTTCTTT	CASSERTAEAFF
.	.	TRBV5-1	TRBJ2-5	TGCGCCAGCACCTCTACGCAAGAGACCCAGTACTTC	CASTSTQETQYF
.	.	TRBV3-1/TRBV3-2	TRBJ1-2	TGTGCCAGCAGCCCCGGCGGATACGGCTACACCTTC	CASSPGGYGYTF
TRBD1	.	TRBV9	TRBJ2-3	TGTGCCAGCAGCCCAGTGACAGGGTCCACAGATACGCAGTATTTT	CASSPVTGSTDTQYF
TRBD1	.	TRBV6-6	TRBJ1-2	TGTGCCAGCAGTAGGGACAGGGGTGGCTACACCTTC	CASSRDRGGYTF
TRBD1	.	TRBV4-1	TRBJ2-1	TGCGCCAGCAGCCCGAGGACAGGCTACAATGAGCAGTTCTTC	CASSPRTGYNEQFF
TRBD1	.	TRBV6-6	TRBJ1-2	TGTGCCAGCAGTTACTCGAGGGGACAGAACTATGGCTACACCTTC	CASSYSRGQNYGYTF
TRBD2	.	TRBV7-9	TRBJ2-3	TGTGCCAGCAGCCCTTATGGGACTAGCGGCACAGATACGCAGTATTTT	CASSPYGTSGTDTQYF
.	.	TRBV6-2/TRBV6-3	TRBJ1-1	TGTGCCAGCAGTTTCAAGGGAGTGCCTGAAGCTTTCTTT	CASSFKGVPEAFF
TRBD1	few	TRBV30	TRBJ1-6	TGTGCCTGGAGCCCGGGACAGGGGGCTTCACCCCTCCACTTT	CAWSPGQGASPLHF
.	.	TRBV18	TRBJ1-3	TGTGCCAGCTCACCACCAGGGGAAGCTGGAAACACCATATATTTT	CASSPPGEAGNTIYF
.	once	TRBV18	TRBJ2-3	TGTGCCAGCTCACCAATGGGGGCGAAGGATACGCAGTATTTT	CASSPMGAKDTQYF
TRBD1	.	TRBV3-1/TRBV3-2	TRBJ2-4	TGTGCCAGCAGCCGGGACAGAGTTGGACCCCGTGCCAACATTCAGTACTTC	CASSRDRVGPRANIQYF
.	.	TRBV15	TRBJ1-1	TGTGCCACCAGCAGTGGGACTGGGCTACCAAGCGTTGAAGCTTTCTTT	CATSSGTGLPSVEAFF